This T cell receptor (beta chain) comes out of a study of blood T cell repertoires in COVID-19. Study details: Acute and convalescent COVID-19 samples came from the United States, Italy and Spain.

CDR1 and CDR2 (germline): SGDLS, YYNGEE. The CDR3 is made up of 14 amino acids. With V trimmed by 4 bases and J by 8 bases, 7 bases remained unmatched. Method: immunoSEQ multiplex PCR; TCRdb's copy keeps in-frame clones and lacks some. The table has around 160,000 clones, 84% seen once. Assignments of participants to cohorts depended upon their own reported clinical history. The specimen was PBMCs or T cells enriched from blood (not recorded which). This receptor was obtained from a woman aged 45-59 years who had been exposed to COVID-19. This rearrangement joins TRBV9 to TRBJ2-1; TRBD2 matches 9 bases. The CDR3 sequence: CASSYRTSADEQFF. CDR3 nucleotide sequence: TGTGCCAGCAGCTACCGGACTAGCGCGGATGAGCAGTTCTTC.